One and the same sample provided the 7 T cell receptor beta chains below, sequenced in a study of blood T cells in healthy people across ages. For the second PCR, which ran for about 6 to 11 cycles, a sample-barcoded 5' primer and a J-beta primer mix were used. TCRdb re-called the 5' RACE reads through MiXCR, storing one row per CDR3 protein. The repertoire holds about 1.7 million distinct CDR3 sequences, with roughly 27% as singletons. The sequenced material came from blood. All receptors come from a woman between 25 and 40 years old in good health.

This chain joins TRBV4-3 and TRBJ2-1, with 8 bases identical to TRBD2. This CDR3 is 17 amino acids long. V was clipped by 1 base and J by 6 bases; unmatched bases: 11. CDR1 and CDR2 from the germline V gene are LGHNA and YSLEER. Here the CDR3 DNA reads TGCGCCAGCAGCCAAGTGGTCGGGGGGGCCACCCCCAATGAGCAGTTCTTC. Its translation: CASSQVVGGATPNEQFF.

This clonotype has a count of ten or more. V is TRBV5-1 and J is TRBJ2-1, with D hard to call. This CDR3 spans 12 amino acids. Germline V CDR1 and CDR2: SGHRS, YFSETQ. Trimming took off 0 bases at V and 6 bases at J, with 4 bases between the two ends. The CDR3 bases are TGCGCCAGCAGCTTGGTTGCCAATGAGCAGTTCTTC. Its translation is CASSLVANEQFF.

The chain combines TRBV29-1 with TRBJ2-1, with TRBD2 identical over 7 bases. This CDR3 comprises 14 residues. The germline V gene encodes CDR1 SQVTM and CDR2 ANQGSEA. Trimming took 7 bases from V and 13 from J; bases not matched to a gene: 19. CDR3: CSATRGGRRETQFF. CDR3 nucleotides: TGCAGCGCCACCCGGGGAGGGAGGAGAGAGACCCAGTTCTTC.

This rearrangement joins TRBV9 to TRBJ2-7, with 9 bases identical to TRBD1. The V gene's germline CDR1 is SGDLS and CDR2 YYNGEE. This CDR3 spans 14 amino acids. Trimming took 3 bases from V and 6 from J; bases not matched to a gene: 7. The CDR3 reads CASSAGTGTSEQYF. For the CDR3, the DNA is TGTGCCAGCAGCGCCGGGACAGGGACGAGCGAGCAGTACTTC.

The CDR3 nucleotides read TGTGCCAGCAGCCCCCACCCCGCGGCCCAGCCCCAGCATTTT. Its translation: CASSPHPAAQPQHF. The chain combines TRBV9 with TRBJ1-5; D call uncertain. Germline V lookup: CDR1 SGDLS, CDR2 YYNGEE. The V and J ends lost 4 bases and 7 bases respectively, with 15 bases between them. The CDR3 extends over 14 amino acids.

This clonotype was counted at least ten times. This chain connects TRBV20-1 to TRBJ2-7; 9 nucleotides line up with TRBD2. Unmatched junction bases numbered 2, after V lost 5 bases and J lost 0 bases. The germline V gene has CDR1 DFQATT and CDR2 SNEGSKA (reference sequence). The CDR3 loop spans 13 amino acids. The CDR3 DNA reads TGCAGTGCTGATAGCGGGAGCTCCTACGAGCAGTACTTC. It specifies CSADSGSSYEQYF.

This chain connects TRBV6-2 or TRBV6-3 to TRBJ1-2; 7 bases agree with TRBD1. J gave up 9 bases and V 6 bases, and 16 bases lay outside the gene matches. Germline CDR1 is MNHEY and CDR2 is SVGEGT. The CDR3 extends over 15 amino acids. The CDR3: CASSPGTVLIESYTF. CDR3 nucleotides: TGTGCCAGCAGCCCCGGGACAGTCCTTATCGAGAGCTACACCTTC.